A selection of T cell receptor beta chains follows, all from one sample in a study of T cell responses to AZD1222 COVID-19 vaccine. This table comes from immunoSEQ multiplex PCR, and its TCRdb copy is limited to in-frame clones, with some not included. The sample shows more than 80,000 clones, about 90% of them seen only once. The specimen comprised peripheral blood, sampled on day 0 of MenACWY control vaccination. These TCRs come from an adult in good health. The CDR3 runs from the conserved cysteine through the conserved F or W. A D gene is named only where the DNA matches it firmly. Where a row states a size, it is once, few, many or the class of an expanded clone; other rows omit it.

v_call: TRBV7-2; j_call: TRBJ1-5; d_call: .; clone_size: .; cdr3_nt: TGTGCCAGCAGCCCGGACAGAGGCGGGCATCAGCCCCAGCATTTT; cdr3_aa: CASSPDRGGHQPQHF
v_call: TRBV5-1; j_call: TRBJ1-2; d_call: .; clone_size: .; cdr3_nt: TGCGCCAGCAGCCTACTGTCGGGGGGTAACTATGGCTACACCTTC; cdr3_aa: CASSLLSGGNYGYTF
v_call: TRBV25-1; j_call: TRBJ1-1; d_call: .; clone_size: .; cdr3_nt: TGTGCCAGCAGTCCACCGGGACAAAGAAACACTGAAGCTTTCTTT; cdr3_aa: CASSPPGQRNTEAFF
v_call: TRBV18; j_call: TRBJ2-3; d_call: TRBD2; clone_size: .; cdr3_nt: TGTGCCAGCTCACCGGCTAGCGGGGGCGGAGATACGCAGTATTTT; cdr3_aa: CASSPASGGGDTQYF
v_call: TRBV5-4; j_call: TRBJ1-1; d_call: .; clone_size: .; cdr3_nt: TGTGCCAGCTTCTGGCAGGGTCGGAACACTGAAGCTTTCTTT; cdr3_aa: CASFWQGRNTEAFF
v_call: TRBV30; j_call: TRBJ2-4; d_call: .; clone_size: .; cdr3_nt: TGTGCCTGGAGTGTACCCTCCTTAGGGGACATTCAGTACTTC; cdr3_aa: CAWSVPSLGDIQYF
v_call: TRBV6-1; j_call: TRBJ1-4; d_call: .; clone_size: .; cdr3_nt: TGTGCCAGCAGTGAACGGGGGGACGATGAAAAACTGTTTTTT; cdr3_aa: CASSERGDDEKLFF
v_call: TRBV19; j_call: TRBJ2-1; d_call: TRBD1; clone_size: once; cdr3_nt: TGTGCCAGTAGTCCCCGGACAGGGGCGAGGTACAATGAGCAGTTCTTC; cdr3_aa: CASSPRTGARYNEQFF
v_call: TRBV7-2; j_call: TRBJ1-1; d_call: .; clone_size: .; cdr3_nt: TGTGCCAGCAGCCCCCGGTTTAATGAAGCTTTCTTT; cdr3_aa: CASSPRFNEAFF
v_call: TRBV2; j_call: TRBJ1-3; d_call: TRBD1; clone_size: .; cdr3_nt: TGTGCCACCAGAGGACAGGTCAGCTCTGGAAACACCATATATTTT; cdr3_aa: CATRGQVSSGNTIYF
v_call: TRBV2; j_call: TRBJ1-1; d_call: TRBD1; clone_size: once; cdr3_nt: TGTGCCAGCAAAGTTCCGGGACAGCCCTACACTGAAGCTTTCTTT; cdr3_aa: CASKVPGQPYTEAFF
v_call: TRBV3-1/TRBV3-2; j_call: TRBJ2-7; d_call: TRBD2; clone_size: .; cdr3_nt: TGTGCCAGCAGTCAAGCGGGGGCACTCTACGAGCAGTACTTC; cdr3_aa: CASSQAGALYEQYF
v_call: TRBV6-5; j_call: TRBJ1-6; d_call: .; clone_size: .; cdr3_nt: TGTGCCAGCGGCACAGGGTCAGTTTCACCCCTCCACTTT; cdr3_aa: CASGTGSVSPLHF
v_call: TRBV19; j_call: TRBJ2-3; d_call: .; clone_size: once; cdr3_nt: TGTGCCAGTAGTACTGGGGGGACCCCCACAGATACGCAGTATTTT; cdr3_aa: CASSTGGTPTDTQYF
v_call: TRBV4-2; j_call: TRBJ2-1; d_call: .; clone_size: .; cdr3_nt: TGTGCCAGCAGCCAAGATGGGGGACTCTCCTACAATGAGCAGTTCTTC; cdr3_aa: CASSQDGGLSYNEQFF
v_call: TRBV15; j_call: TRBJ1-4; d_call: TRBD1; clone_size: .; cdr3_nt: TGTGCCACCAGCAGTGGAGGGGGCTCTAATGAAAAACTGTTTTTT; cdr3_aa: CATSSGGGSNEKLFF
v_call: TRBV11-2; j_call: TRBJ2-1; d_call: .; clone_size: .; cdr3_nt: TGTGCCAGCAGCTTAGTTGGCTCCCGGGTGGATGAGCAGTTCTTC; cdr3_aa: CASSLVGSRVDEQFF
v_call: TRBV4-1; j_call: TRBJ1-2; d_call: .; clone_size: .; cdr3_nt: TGCGCCAGCAGCCAAGATGGGGACCCCGGTCGCTCTGGCTACACCTTC; cdr3_aa: CASSQDGDPGRSGYTF
v_call: TRBV6-5; j_call: TRBJ2-7; d_call: .; clone_size: .; cdr3_nt: TGTGCCAGCAGCGAGGATCCACGAATCTACGAGCAGTACTTC; cdr3_aa: CASSEDPRIYEQYF
v_call: TRBV5-1; j_call: TRBJ1-6; d_call: TRBD1; clone_size: .; cdr3_nt: TGCGCCAGCAGCTTGAATACAGGGGGCGTGGGTTCACCCCTCCACTTT; cdr3_aa: CASSLNTGGVGSPLHF
v_call: TRBV28; j_call: TRBJ1-1; d_call: .; clone_size: .; cdr3_nt: TGTGCCAGTGGAGACAGCCTCCGGTTCTTT; cdr3_aa: CASGDSLRFF
v_call: TRBV6-6; j_call: TRBJ1-6; d_call: TRBD1; clone_size: .; cdr3_nt: TGTGCCAGCAGTTACAGACCGGGACAGGGGAATTCACCCCTCCACTTT; cdr3_aa: CASSYRPGQGNSPLHF
v_call: TRBV19; j_call: TRBJ1-5; d_call: TRBD1; clone_size: .; cdr3_nt: TGTGCCAGTAGTATAGTTAGGGGACAGGATAGCAATCAGCCCCAGCATTTT; cdr3_aa: CASSIVRGQDSNQPQHF
v_call: TRBV7-8; j_call: TRBJ1-5; d_call: TRBD1; clone_size: .; cdr3_nt: TGTGCCAGCAGCCCAGGCAGGGGGGACTATAGCAATCAGCCCCAGCATTTT; cdr3_aa: CASSPGRGDYSNQPQHF
v_call: TRBV5-4; j_call: TRBJ2-2; d_call: .; clone_size: few; cdr3_nt: TGTGCCAGCAGCTTGCAACAGGGCACCGGGGAGCTGTTTTTT; cdr3_aa: CASSLQQGTGELFF
v_call: TRBV4-1; j_call: TRBJ2-7; d_call: .; clone_size: .; cdr3_nt: TGCGCCAGCAGCCAACCACCATACGAGCAGTACTTC; cdr3_aa: CASSQPPYEQYF
v_call: TRBV19; j_call: TRBJ1-5; d_call: .; clone_size: .; cdr3_nt: TGTGCCAGTAGAATCAGCGATTCTAGCAATCAGCCCCAGCATTTT; cdr3_aa: CASRISDSSNQPQHF
v_call: TRBV6-2/TRBV6-3; j_call: TRBJ1-3; d_call: TRBD1; clone_size: .; cdr3_nt: TGTGCCAGCAGTTCAGCGACAGGGGGCTTCTCTGGAAACACCATATATTTT; cdr3_aa: CASSSATGGFSGNTIYF
v_call: TRBV19; j_call: TRBJ1-1; d_call: .; clone_size: .; cdr3_nt: TGTGCCAGTAGTATAGGTGGTCGGGCAGTCATGAACACTGAAGCTTTCTTT; cdr3_aa: CASSIGGRAVMNTEAFF
v_call: TRBV7-8; j_call: TRBJ2-1; d_call: .; clone_size: .; cdr3_nt: TGTGCCAGCAGCTTAGCGCGGGCGGGGCCCTACAATGAGCAGTTCTTC; cdr3_aa: CASSLARAGPYNEQFF
v_call: TRBV7-2; j_call: TRBJ1-1; d_call: .; clone_size: .; cdr3_nt: TGTGCCAGCAGCTTAGGATTTGGGGGGAACACTGAAGCTTTCTTT; cdr3_aa: CASSLGFGGNTEAFF
v_call: TRBV14; j_call: TRBJ1-2; d_call: .; clone_size: .; cdr3_nt: TGTGCCAGCAGCCAAGATTACACCTCAACCTATGGCTACACCTTC; cdr3_aa: CASSQDYTSTYGYTF
v_call: TRBV6-2/TRBV6-3; j_call: TRBJ2-7; d_call: .; clone_size: .; cdr3_nt: TGTGCCAGCAGTTACATAGCTAGCTCCTACGAGCAGTACTTC; cdr3_aa: CASSYIASSYEQYF
v_call: TRBV9; j_call: TRBJ2-3; d_call: TRBD1; clone_size: .; cdr3_nt: TGTGCCAGCAGCTTCAGCCGGGACAGTAGCACAGATACGCAGTATTTT; cdr3_aa: CASSFSRDSSTDTQYF
v_call: TRBV9; j_call: TRBJ1-2; d_call: .; clone_size: .; cdr3_nt: TGTGCCAGCAGCGTAGGGACAGAAACTTATGGCTACACCTTC; cdr3_aa: CASSVGTETYGYTF
v_call: TRBV28; j_call: TRBJ1-1; d_call: .; clone_size: .; cdr3_nt: TGTGCCAGCAGTGGGGGAACCTACACTGAAGCTTTCTTT; cdr3_aa: CASSGGTYTEAFF
v_call: TRBV19; j_call: TRBJ1-2; d_call: TRBD1; clone_size: .; cdr3_nt: TGTGCCAGTAGTCGCGGACAGGGGGCTTATGGCTACACCTTC; cdr3_aa: CASSRGQGAYGYTF
v_call: TRBV6-2/TRBV6-3; j_call: TRBJ2-7; d_call: TRBD2; clone_size: .; cdr3_nt: TGTGCCAGCAGTTACTCGGGAGGGCTCGCGTACGAGCAGTACTTC; cdr3_aa: CASSYSGGLAYEQYF
v_call: TRBV6-1; j_call: TRBJ1-1; d_call: .; clone_size: .; cdr3_nt: TGTGCCAGCAGTGAAGACCCAGCAAACAGTGAAGCTTTCTTT; cdr3_aa: CASSEDPANSEAFF
v_call: TRBV28; j_call: TRBJ1-2; d_call: TRBD1; clone_size: few; cdr3_nt: TGTGCCACAGAACCGGGACAGGGAGGTGGCCTCCATGGCTACACCTTC; cdr3_aa: CATEPGQGGGLHGYTF
v_call: TRBV2; j_call: TRBJ2-7; d_call: .; clone_size: .; cdr3_nt: TGTGCCAGCTTCGCGGAGGGGTACGAGCAGTACTTC; cdr3_aa: CASFAEGYEQYF
v_call: TRBV29-1; j_call: TRBJ2-1; d_call: .; clone_size: .; cdr3_nt: TGCAGCGCTGGAAGCGGAGACTACAATGAGCAGTTCTTC; cdr3_aa: CSAGSGDYNEQFF
v_call: TRBV4-3; j_call: TRBJ1-2; d_call: .; clone_size: .; cdr3_nt: TGCCCCCCCCGCCGAGTGGGGGAGTCTAACTATGGCTACACCTTC; cdr3_aa: CPPRRVGESNYGYTF
v_call: TRBV6-5; j_call: TRBJ1-5; d_call: .; clone_size: .; cdr3_nt: TGTGCCAGCAGTTACTCCGGGGGTAGCAATCAGCCCCAGCATTTT; cdr3_aa: CASSYSGGSNQPQHF
v_call: TRBV30; j_call: TRBJ2-1; d_call: .; clone_size: .; cdr3_nt: TGTGCCTCCAGGACAGCTAGCTCCTACAATGAGCAGTTCTTC; cdr3_aa: CASRTASSYNEQFF
v_call: TRBV6-1; j_call: TRBJ2-1; d_call: TRBD2; clone_size: .; cdr3_nt: TGTGCCAGCAGTGAGGATCTAGCGGGGAGGGATGAGCAGTTCTTC; cdr3_aa: CASSEDLAGRDEQFF
v_call: TRBV10-3; j_call: TRBJ1-2; d_call: TRBD1; clone_size: once; cdr3_nt: TGTGCCATCACCCGGGACAGCCTGTCGGATGGCTACACCTTC; cdr3_aa: CAITRDSLSDGYTF
v_call: TRBV3-1/TRBV3-2; j_call: TRBJ2-5; d_call: .; clone_size: .; cdr3_nt: TGTGCCAGCAGCCAAGATTTAGCAACCCCGGAGACCCAGTACTTC; cdr3_aa: CASSQDLATPETQYF